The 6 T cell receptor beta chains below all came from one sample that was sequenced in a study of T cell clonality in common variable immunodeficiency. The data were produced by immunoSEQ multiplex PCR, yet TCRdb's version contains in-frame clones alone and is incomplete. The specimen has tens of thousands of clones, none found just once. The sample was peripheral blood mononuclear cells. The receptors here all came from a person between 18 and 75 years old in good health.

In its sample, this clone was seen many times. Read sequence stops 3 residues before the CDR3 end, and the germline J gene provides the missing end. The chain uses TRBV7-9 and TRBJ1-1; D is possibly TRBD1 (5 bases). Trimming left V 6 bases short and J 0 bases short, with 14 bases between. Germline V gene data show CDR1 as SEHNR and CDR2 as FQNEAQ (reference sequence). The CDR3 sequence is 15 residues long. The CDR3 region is CASSWGGVMNTEAFF. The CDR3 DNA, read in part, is TGTGCCAGCAGTTGGGGAGGGGTGATGAACACTGAA.

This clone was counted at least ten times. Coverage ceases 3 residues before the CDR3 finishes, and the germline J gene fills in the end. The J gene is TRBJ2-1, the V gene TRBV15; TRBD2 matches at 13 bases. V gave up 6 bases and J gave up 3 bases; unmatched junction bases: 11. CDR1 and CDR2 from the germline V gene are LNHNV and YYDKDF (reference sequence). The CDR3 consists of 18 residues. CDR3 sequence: CATSGGLAGEGYYNEQFF. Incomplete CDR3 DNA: TGTGCCACCAGTGGCGGACTAGCGGGGGAGGGTTACTACAATGAG.

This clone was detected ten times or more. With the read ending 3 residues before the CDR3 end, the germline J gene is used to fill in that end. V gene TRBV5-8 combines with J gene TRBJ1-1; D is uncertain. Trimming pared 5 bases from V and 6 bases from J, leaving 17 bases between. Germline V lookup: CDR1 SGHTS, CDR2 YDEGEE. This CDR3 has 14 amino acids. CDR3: CASSPIEIGAEAFF. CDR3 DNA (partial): TGTGCCAGCAGTCCTATTGAAATTGGTGCTGAA.

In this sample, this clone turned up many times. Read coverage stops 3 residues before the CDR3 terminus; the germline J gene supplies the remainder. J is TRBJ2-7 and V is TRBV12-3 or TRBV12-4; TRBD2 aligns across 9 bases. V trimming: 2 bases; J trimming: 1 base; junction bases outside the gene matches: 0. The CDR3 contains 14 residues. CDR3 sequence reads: CASSLSGGSYEQYF. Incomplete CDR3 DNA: TGTGCCAGCAGTTTAAGCGGGGGGTCCTACGAG.

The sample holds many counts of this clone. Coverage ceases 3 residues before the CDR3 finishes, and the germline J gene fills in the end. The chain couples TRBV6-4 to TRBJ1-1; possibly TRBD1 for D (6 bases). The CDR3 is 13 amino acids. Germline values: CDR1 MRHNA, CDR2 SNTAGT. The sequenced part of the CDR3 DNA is TGTGCCAGCAGTCCCACAGGTGAACAGGGA. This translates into CASSPTGEQG. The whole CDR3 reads CASSPTGEQGAFF.

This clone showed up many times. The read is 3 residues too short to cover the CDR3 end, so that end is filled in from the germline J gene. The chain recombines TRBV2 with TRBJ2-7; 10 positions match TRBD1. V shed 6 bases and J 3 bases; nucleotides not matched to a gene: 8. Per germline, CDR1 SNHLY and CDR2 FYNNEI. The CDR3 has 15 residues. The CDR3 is CASRPDRGRIYEQYF. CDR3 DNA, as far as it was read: TGTGCCAGCAGACCCGACAGGGGGCGGATCTACGAG.